Below are 28 T cell receptor beta chains sequenced from a single sample in a study of T cell responses to AZD1222 COVID-19 vaccine. Here immunoSEQ multiplex PCR was the method, and the copy in TCRdb shows in-frame clones only, minus some. The data hold roughly 70,000 clones, with about 88% observed a single time. Material: peripheral blood, obtained 28 days after the second dose of the MenACWY control vaccine. These receptors all come from an adult who received the MenACWY meningococcal vaccine as a control.

CDR3 sequence: CAISEGGPGSGYTF. As DNA, the CDR3 is TGTGCCATCAGTGAGGGGGGGCCGGGAAGTGGCTACACCTTC. V usage is TRBV10-3 and J usage is TRBJ1-2; maybe TRBD1 (6 bases). The germline gives CDR1 ENHRY, CDR2 SYGVKD. The CDR3 consists of 14 residues. The V and J ends lost 2 bases and 7 bases respectively, with 14 bases between them.

This clone was found once. The same CDR3 is also encoded by other DNA sequences in this sample. The rearrangement uses TRBV19 and TRBJ1-1, with D perhaps matching TRBD1 (5 bases). This CDR3 has 13 amino acids. V lost 8 bases, J lost 2 bases, and 12 bases lay in between. Germline CDR1 and CDR2: LNHDA and SQIVND (reference sequence). The DNA of the CDR3 is TGTGCCAGTGCCGGGACGGTTAACACTGAAGCTTTCTTT. Translation: CASAGTVNTEAFF.

The chain couples TRBV5-1 to TRBJ2-5, with 9 positions matching TRBD1. The CDR3 length is 15 residues. CDR1 is SGHRS and CDR2 is YFSETQ in the germline V gene. V lost 5 bases to trimming and J lost 5 bases; unmatched junction nucleotides: 10. CDR3 protein: CASSTSGTGSETQYF. CDR3 nucleotide sequence: TGCGCCAGCAGTACATCTGGGACAGGGAGTGAGACCCAGTACTTC.

This clone was counted only a few times. This chain connects TRBV7-2 to TRBJ2-3; 8 bases line up with TRBD2. V shed 5 bases, J shed 6 bases, and the junction held 10 bases outside the gene matches. Germline values: CDR1 SGHTA, CDR2 FQGNSA. This CDR3 region has 15 residues. CDR3 loop: CASSTTGTSFDTQYF. Written as DNA, the CDR3 is TGTGCCAGCAGCACCACGGGGACTAGTTTTGATACGCAGTATTTT.

With respect to this clone: In the same sample, other DNA sequences code for this CDR3. The chain has TRBV12-3 or TRBV12-4 and TRBJ2-5; D unclear. V was shortened by 3 bases and J by 4 bases, with 3 bases between the two germline ends. The CDR3 totals 11 residues. In DNA form, the CDR3 reads TGTGCCAGCAGTTTCGGAGAGACCCAGTACTTC. Protein sequence: CASSFGETQYF.

The chain uses TRBV10-3 and TRBJ1-3; the match to TRBD1 covers 9 bases. CDR1 is ENHRY, CDR2 SYGVKD, per germline. The CDR3 extends over 13 amino acids. Trimming removed 2 bases from V and 7 bases from J; junction bases left unmatched: 0. The CDR3 nucleotides read TGTGCCATCAGTGAGGACAGGGGGAACACCATATATTTT. As protein: CAISEDRGNTIYF.

The genes are TRBV3-1 (or the pseudogene TRBV3-2) and TRBJ1-2; no definite D call. CDR3 size: 13 residues. V was pared by 0 bases and J by 9 bases, with 11 bases between. Per germline, CDR1 LGHDT and CDR2 YNNKEL (reference sequence). Here the CDR3 DNA reads TGTGCCAGCAGCCAAGACCCCCTCGCTAGCTACACCTTC. It yields the protein CASSQDPLASYTF.

This clone has a handful of counts. V and J are TRBV7-2 and TRBJ2-7, with D perhaps TRBD1 or TRBD2 (5 bases each). The germline V and J ends were trimmed by 2 bases and 7 bases, with 9 bases remaining between them. The CDR3 extends over 12 amino acids. Germline CDR1 reads SGHTA; CDR2 reads FQGNSA. The CDR3 reads CASSLYGGEQYF. CDR3 nucleotide sequence: TGTGCCAGCAGCTTATATGGGGGTGAGCAGTACTTC.

The chain links TRBV21-1 to TRBJ2-7. TRBV21-1 is a pseudogene. The CDR3 covers 14 residues. CDR3 coding DNA: TGTGCCAGCAGCAAAGCGCGGCAGGCCCCCGAGCAGTACTTC. This codes for CASSKARQAPEQYF.

The table lists this clone with a count of one. V gene TRBV15 combines with J gene TRBJ2-5, with 9 bases fitting TRBD1. V was clipped by 4 bases and J by 5 bases; unmatched bases: 8. This CDR3 is 15 amino acids long. Per the germline V gene, CDR1 is LNHNV and CDR2 is YYDKDF (reference sequence). CDR3 bases: TGTGCCACCAGCACAAGACAGGGGGGTTGGGAGACCCAGTACTTC. Protein sequence: CATSTRQGGWETQYF.

V and J are TRBV4-1 and TRBJ2-2; TRBD1 might be the D (6 bases). Germline V lookup: CDR1 MGHRA, CDR2 YSYEKL. The CDR3 is made up of 16 amino acids. V dropped 3 bases and J dropped 6 bases, with 17 bases sitting between them. CDR3 sequence reads: CASSQGENREAGELFF. DNA of the CDR3: TGCGCCAGCAGCCAGGGGGAGAACAGGGAAGCCGGGGAGCTGTTTTTT.

Remarks on this clone: The sample holds other DNA sequences that translate to the same CDR3. The chain links TRBV30 to TRBJ1-2; 7 bases match TRBD1. The V gene end was trimmed by 0 bases and the J gene end by 5 bases; junction bases not matched to a gene: 0. There are 12 residues in the CDR3. The germline gives CDR1 GTSNPN, CDR2 SVGIG (reference sequence). CDR3 sequence reads: CAWSVQGYGYTF. CDR3 DNA sequence: TGTGCCTGGAGTGTACAGGGGTATGGCTACACCTTC.

The gene calls are TRBV10-3 and TRBJ2-7; perhaps TRBD1 as D (5 bases). Trimming took off 3 bases at V and 7 bases at J, with 13 bases between the two ends. Germline V gene sequence: CDR1 ENHRY, CDR2 SYGVKD. The CDR3 is 13 residues long. The CDR3 region is CAISEGAGREQYF. CDR3 bases: TGTGCCATCAGTGAAGGGGCAGGGCGGGAGCAGTACTTC.

This sequence joins TRBV7-8 and TRBJ2-2; no clear D. This CDR3 is built from 14 residues. Germline CDR1 is SGHVS and CDR2 is FQNEAQ. Trimming left V 5 bases short and J 1 base short, with 8 bases between. CDR3 amino acids: CASSLLGNTGELFF. The CDR3 DNA reads as TGTGCCAGCAGCCTTTTGGGGAACACCGGGGAGCTGTTTTTT.

V usage is TRBV27 and J usage is TRBJ1-5; weak D call: TRBD1 (5 bases). Per germline, CDR1 MNHEY and CDR2 SMNVEV (reference sequence). This CDR3 comprises 12 residues. The V end was cut by 5 bases, the J end by 15 bases, with 17 bases between. CDR3: CASSTAAGRRHF. The DNA for the CDR3 is TGTGCCAGCAGTACCGCGGCAGGGAGACGGCATTTT.

The V call is TRBV6-5, the J call TRBJ2-7, with 9 bases that match TRBD2. This CDR3 has 14 amino acids. With 8 bases clipped from V and 1 base from J, the junction kept 6 bases outside the gene matches. Germline CDR1 reads MNHEY; CDR2 reads SVGAGI. The CDR3 loop is CASVSGSKSYEQYF. DNA of the CDR3: TGTGCCAGCGTTAGCGGGAGTAAATCCTACGAGCAGTACTTC.

The chain links TRBV7-9 to TRBJ1-4, with D perhaps TRBD1 (5 bases). The CDR3 contains 15 residues. Germline V lookup: CDR1 SEHNR, CDR2 FQNEAQ (reference sequence). The V end was cut by 6 bases, the J end by 5 bases, with 16 bases between. The CDR3 region has the DNA TGTGCCAGCAGACCTCAGGGAAGAAGGAATGAAAAACTGTTTTTT. Protein sequence: CASRPQGRRNEKLFF.

This clone was detected a few times. V usage is TRBV11-2 and J usage is TRBJ2-5; no reliable D call. V shed 5 bases and J shed 2 bases, with 6 bases lying between them. Per the germline V gene, CDR1 is SGHAT and CDR2 is FQNNGV. The length of the CDR3 is 12 residues. CDR3 sequence: CASSRTQETQYF. In nucleotides, the CDR3 is TGTGCCAGCAGCCGGACGCAAGAGACCCAGTACTTC.

The V call is TRBV3-1 (or the pseudogene TRBV3-2), the J call TRBJ1-1; TRBD1 aligns across 10 bases. The CDR3 consists of 14 residues. Germline assignment: CDR1 LGHDT and CDR2 YNNKEL (reference sequence). Germline trimming cut 4 bases from V and 5 bases from J; bases unmatched to any gene: 4. The CDR3 loop reads CASSPWTGGTEAFF. The CDR3 DNA is TGTGCCAGCAGCCCATGGACAGGGGGGACTGAAGCTTTCTTT.

This chain uses TRBV28 with TRBJ1-2; D possibly corresponds to TRBD1 (5 bases). V shed 10 bases and J shed 2 bases, with 14 bases lying between them. CDR3 length: 13 amino acids. Germline V gene data show CDR1 as MDHEN and CDR2 as SYDVKM. The CDR3 loop reads CATAQDKNYGYTF. CDR3 in DNA: TGTGCCACAGCCCAGGACAAGAACTATGGCTACACCTTC.

V and J are TRBV7-6 and TRBJ2-3; D may be TRBD1 (6 bases). V was trimmed by 5 bases and J by 0 bases, leaving 15 bases between them. Germline lookup yields CDR1 SGHVS and CDR2 FNYEAQ. CDR3 size: 16 residues. CDR3 coding DNA: TGTGCCAGCAGCACTCTTGGACAGACCAGCACAGATACGCAGTATTTT. Amino acid sequence: CASSTLGQTSTDTQYF.

V is TRBV6-6 and J is TRBJ2-6; possible D gene TRBD2, 6 bases. V lost 5 bases and J 1 base, leaving 15 bases between the germline ends. The CDR3 has 17 residues. CDR1 MNHNY and CDR2 SVGAGI come from the germline V gene (reference sequence). In DNA form, the CDR3 reads TGTGCCAGCAGTCTAGGTCTGGGGGGTTCTGGGGCCAACGTCCTGACTTTC. As protein: CASSLGLGGSGANVLTF.

The rearrangement uses TRBV6-1 and TRBJ2-7; D remains unclear. Per the germline V gene, CDR1 is MNHNS and CDR2 is SASEGT. V was clipped by 1 base and J by 7 bases, with 14 bases between them. This CDR3 region has 14 residues. The CDR3 DNA is TGTGCCAGCAGTGAAGGTTCGACCGTTGGGGAGCAGTACTTC. Amino acids: CASSEGSTVGEQYF.

The chain recombines TRBV12-3 or TRBV12-4 with TRBJ1-4; D ambiguous. CDR3 length equals 11 residues. Trimming stripped 3 bases from V and 8 bases from J, with 4 bases between. The CDR3 DNA reads as TGTGCCAGCAGTTTGAGCGAAAAACTGTTTTTT. This translates into CASSLSEKLFF.

CDR3 sequence (DNA): TGTGCCAGCAGTCGCCCGAGGACAGGTAGCACAGATACGCAGTATTTT. Encoded protein: CASSRPRTGSTDTQYF. The chain employs TRBV28 and TRBJ2-3, with TRBD1 identical over 7 bases. The CDR3 length is 16 residues. Germline V CDR1 and CDR2: MDHEN, SYDVKM. The V segment lost 5 bases and the J segment 0 bases; nucleotides outside the gene matches: 8.

The J gene is TRBJ1-3, the V gene TRBV30, with D possibly TRBD1 on 6 matching bases. Trimming pared 2 bases from V and 4 bases from J, leaving 12 bases between. Germline-derived CDR1 and CDR2 are GTSNPN and SVGIG (reference sequence). This CDR3 is built from 14 residues. CDR3 amino acids: CAWSWGADGNTIYF. CDR3 DNA: TGTGCCTGGAGTTGGGGGGCTGACGGAAACACCATATATTTT.

The chain has TRBV4-2 and TRBJ1-2; TRBD1 might be the D (5 bases). The CDR3 is made up of 15 amino acids. Germline assignment: CDR1 LGHNA and CDR2 YNFKEQ. V was cut by 0 bases and J by 4 bases, with 12 bases left in between. The CDR3 region is CASSQETGRGYGYTF. Written as DNA, the CDR3 is TGTGCCAGCAGCCAAGAAACCGGGAGGGGCTATGGCTACACCTTC.

V and J are TRBV7-2 and TRBJ1-1; the match to TRBD1 covers 7 bases. The V gene's germline CDR1 is SGHTA and CDR2 FQGNSA. V shed 2 bases and J 3 bases; nucleotides not matched to a gene: 3. CDR3 size: 14 residues. The DNA of the CDR3 is TGTGCCAGCAGCTTAACCAGGGGGGACACTGAAGCTTTCTTT. Residues: CASSLTRGDTEAFF.